This entry lists 29 T cell receptor beta chains sequenced from one sample in a study of shared clonotypes between healthy human individuals. Clones were sequenced by immunoSEQ multiplex PCR, and TCRdb holds only the in-frame ones, with some missing. The table shows roughly 680,000 clones, with roughly 72% occurring only once. What was sequenced was memory CD4+ T cells sorted from blood. This sample's subset: CD45RA-negative fraction. All receptors derive from a woman aged 25 to 39 in good health.

The chain employs TRBV4-2 and TRBJ2-1; 14 bases are shared with TRBD2. The CDR3 has 16 residues. J lost 8 bases, V lost 4 bases, and 7 bases had no gene match. Germline V CDR1 and CDR2: LGHNA, YNFKEQ. CDR3 in DNA: TGTGCCAGCAGCCTCAGACTAGCGGGAGGGCCCGATGAGCAGTTCTTC. This codes for CASSLRLAGGPDEQFF.

This clone was recorded a few times. The CDR3 nucleotides are TGTGCCAGCAGCTTTCACAGGGGAAACACCGGGGAGCTGTTTTTT. The encoded protein is CASSFHRGNTGELFF. The genes are TRBV21-1 and TRBJ2-2; no check of the table's D call, TRBD1, against the DNA was made. TRBV21-1 is a pseudogene locus. The CDR3 totals 15 residues.

To note about this clone: The junction departs from the called germline gene at one end, perhaps through a read error. V gene TRBV6-6 combines with J gene TRBJ2-1; 13 positions match TRBD2. Germline lookup yields CDR1 MNHNY and CDR2 SVGAGI (reference sequence). This CDR3 region has 16 residues. This CDR3 is CPAGLAGHRCPREQFF. In nucleotides, the CDR3 is TGCCCCGCGGGACTAGCGGGACATCGCTGCCCTCGTGAGCAGTTCTTC.

The V gene is TRBV4-2, the J gene TRBJ1-1; 8 bases align to TRBD1. CDR1 LGHNA and CDR2 YNFKEQ come from the germline V gene. The V segment lost 8 bases and the J segment 2 bases; nucleotides outside the gene matches: 10. The CDR3 is 15 amino acids. The CDR3 reads CASETRGQGNTEAFF. CDR3 sequence (DNA): TGTGCCAGCGAAACCCGAGGACAGGGAAACACTGAAGCTTTCTTT.

The genes are TRBV2 and TRBJ2-7; D perhaps matches TRBD1 (6 bases). This CDR3 region has 11 residues. Between the trimmed V and J ends, which lost 8 bases and 3 bases, there was a span of 8 bases. The germline V gene encodes CDR1 SNHLY and CDR2 FYNNEI. CDR3 region: CASQQGYEQYF. The CDR3 DNA is TGTGCCAGCCAACAGGGCTACGAGCAGTACTTC.

The V gene is TRBV2, the J gene TRBJ1-3; D may be TRBD1 (5 bases). The CDR3 length is 16 residues. Germline values: CDR1 SNHLY, CDR2 FYNNEI. Trimming removed 0 bases at V and 2 bases at J, with 11 bases between. The CDR3 sequence: CASSEAVVGAGNTIYF. The CDR3 DNA is TGTGCCAGCAGTGAAGCGGTTGTGGGGGCTGGAAACACCATATATTTT.

This clone has just a few counts. V and J are TRBV28 and TRBJ2-7; either TRBD1 or TRBD2 may supply D (5 bases each). V dropped 3 bases and J dropped 5 bases, with 14 bases sitting between them. Germline loops: CDR1 MDHEN, CDR2 SYDVKM. The CDR3 totals 14 residues. The CDR3 protein is CASSLAGRVHEQYF. As DNA, the CDR3 is TGTGCCAGCAGTTTGGCAGGGAGAGTCCACGAGCAGTACTTC.

J is TRBJ2-5 and V is TRBV5-1; 7 nucleotides align to TRBD1. Germline CDR1 reads SGHRS; CDR2 reads YFSETQ. CDR3 size: 13 residues. With 4 bases clipped from V and 2 bases from J, the junction kept 2 bases outside the gene matches. Here the CDR3 reads CASSPGQQETQYF. CDR3 nucleotides: TGCGCCAGCAGCCCGGGACAGCAAGAGACCCAGTACTTC.

This clone has at least ten counts. The J gene is TRBJ2-5, the V gene TRBV28; D is unclear. This CDR3 region has 14 residues. Per germline, CDR1 MDHEN and CDR2 SYDVKM. Trimming took off 4 bases at V and 7 bases at J, with 16 bases between the two ends. The CDR3 DNA reads TGTGCCAGCAGTTCGGACCGGCCCCCATGGACCCAGTACTTC. Encoded protein: CASSSDRPPWTQYF.

V and J are TRBV7-5 and TRBJ1-5. TRBV7-5 is annotated as a pseudogene. The CDR3 is 16 residues long. CDR3 in amino acids: CVRSAPGVISNQPQHF. CDR3 nucleotide sequence: TGTGTCAGAAGCGCCCCCGGGGTTATTAGCAATCAGCCCCAGCATTTT.

On this clone: A much more abundant neighbour one base away suggests this may be a read error. The chain employs TRBV6-1 and TRBJ1-5; 7 bases are shared with TRBD1. CDR1 MNHNS and CDR2 SASEGT come from the germline V gene. With V trimmed by 4 bases and J by 5 bases, 5 bases remained unmatched. The CDR3 length is 14 residues. In DNA, the CDR3 is TGTGCCAGCAGTGGAGACAGGGAGGATCAGCCCCAGCATTTT. This codes for CASSGDREDQPQHF.

This chain connects TRBV28 to TRBJ2-3, with D tentatively TRBD1 (6 bases). Per the germline V gene, CDR1 is MDHEN and CDR2 is SYDVKM. The CDR3 is 13 amino acids. The ends were cut back, 6 bases at V and 9 bases at J, with 16 bases in the middle. Written as DNA, the CDR3 is TGTGCCAGCAGCCCCTCACTTACAGGGACGCAGTATTTT. Its translation: CASSPSLTGTQYF.

CDR3 nucleotides: TGTGCCAGCGACTTGGGGGGACAGGGTGATGGCTACACCTTC. It yields the protein CASDLGGQGDGYTF. The V call is TRBV7-9, the J call TRBJ1-2, with 9 bases identical to TRBD1. There are 14 residues in the CDR3. The junction had 10 bases not matched to a gene; V was cut back by 8 bases and J by 6 bases. CDR1 is SEHNR and CDR2 is FQNEAQ in the germline V gene (reference sequence).

This chain joins TRBV5-8 and TRBJ2-3, with D unresolved. CDR3 length: 13 residues. V was cut by 2 bases and J by 1 base, with 5 bases left in between. Germline V gene lookup returns CDR1 SGHTS and CDR2 YDEGEE. This CDR3 reads CASSFEGTDTQYF. The CDR3 DNA is TGTGCCAGCAGCTTTGAAGGCACAGATACGCAGTATTTT.

The CDR3 here is CASSLARDQPQHF. The CDR3, as DNA: TGTGCCAGCAGCTTAGCGAGGGATCAGCCCCAGCATTTT. This chain uses TRBV7-8 with TRBJ1-5; unclear D gene. The CDR3 contains 13 residues. The germline V and J ends were trimmed by 0 bases and 5 bases, with 5 bases remaining between them. CDR1 and CDR2 from the germline V gene are SGHVS and FQNEAQ.

Concerning this clone itself: This specimen includes other DNA sequences encoding the same CDR3. The chain is built from TRBV5-1 and TRBJ1-3, with 7 positions matching TRBD1. The ends lost 4 bases at V and 7 bases at J; junction bases unmatched: 8. Germline V CDR1 and CDR2: SGHRS, YFSETQ. The CDR3 has 14 residues. CDR3 coding DNA: TGCGCCAGCAGCCAAGGGACAGAGGGGAACACCATATATTTT. Residues: CASSQGTEGNTIYF.

This chain joins TRBV2 and TRBJ1-5; TRBD1 matches 7 bases. The CDR3 totals 14 residues. CDR1 SNHLY and CDR2 FYNNEI come from the germline V gene. Trimming took 8 bases from V and 0 from J; bases not matched to a gene: 4. The CDR3 sequence: CASGGQNSNQPQHF. The CDR3 region has the DNA TGTGCCAGCGGGGGACAGAATAGCAATCAGCCCCAGCATTTT.

The gene calls are TRBV2 and TRBJ2-5; the D is unclear. The CDR3 totals 13 residues. Per the germline V gene, CDR1 is SNHLY and CDR2 is FYNNEI. Trimming shortened V by 0 bases and J by 9 bases, and 11 bases separated the two germline ends. The CDR3 sequence is CASSEALSMAQYF. The CDR3 DNA reads TGTGCCAGCAGTGAAGCGCTTAGTATGGCCCAGTACTTC.

The CDR3: CASSPDRGLSYEQYF. For the CDR3, the DNA is TGCGCCAGCAGCCCCGACAGGGGGCTTTCCTACGAGCAGTACTTC. The chain uses TRBV5-1 and TRBJ2-7; 10 bases agree with TRBD1. The CDR3 totals 15 residues. The germline V gene has CDR1 SGHRS and CDR2 YFSETQ. J gave up 1 base and V 4 bases, and 5 bases lay outside the gene matches. The whole variable domain, remainder taken from reference TRBV5-1 and TRBJ2-7, is KAGVTQTPRYLIKTRGQQVTLSCSPISGHRSVSWYQQTPGQGLQFLFEYFSETQRNKGNFPGRFSGRQFSNSRSEMNVSTLELGDSALYLCASSPDRGLSYEQYFGPGTRLTVT.

The chain couples TRBV10-2 to TRBJ2-7; TRBD2 matches 10 bases. Looked up from germline, CDR1 is WSHSY and CDR2 is SAAADI. The CDR3 has 13 residues. J was trimmed by 4 bases and V by 7 bases; bases with no gene match: 4. CDR3 in amino acids: CASIPSGSYEQYF. The CDR3 coding sequence is TGCGCCAGCATACCTAGCGGGAGTTACGAGCAGTACTTC.

This clone was found a few times. The V gene is TRBV6-5, the J gene TRBJ2-3; TRBD2 matches 12 bases. V lost 2 bases and J lost 4; bases outside the gene matches: 4. The CDR3 runs to 16 residues. Germline V gene sequence: CDR1 MNHEY, CDR2 SVGAGI. This CDR3 reads CASSYGLAGGPDTQYF. The CDR3 nucleotides are TGTGCCAGCAGTTACGGGCTAGCGGGAGGGCCAGATACGCAGTATTTT.

J is TRBJ1-5 and V is TRBV7-6; no clear D gene. The CDR3 loop spans 13 amino acids. V was shortened by 5 bases and J by 5 bases, with 10 bases between the two germline ends. CDR1 and CDR2 (germline): SGHVS, FNYEAQ. The DNA for the CDR3 is TGTGCCAGCAGCCCGGGGAGTTATCAGCCCCAGCATTTT. It yields the protein CASSPGSYQPQHF.

This chain links TRBV18 with TRBJ2-7; either TRBD1 or TRBD2 may supply D (5 bases each). V was trimmed by 6 bases and J by 3 bases, leaving 12 bases between them. The CDR3 totals 13 residues. Germline V gives CDR1 KGHSH, CDR2 LQKENI. In DNA, the CDR3 is TGTGCCAGCTCTCCAGGGACCGGCTACGAGCAGTACTTC. Protein sequence: CASSPGTGYEQYF.

V usage is TRBV6-6 and J usage is TRBJ2-1; 8 bases match TRBD2. Germline V gene data show CDR1 as MNHNY and CDR2 as SVGAGI (reference sequence). This CDR3 is 15 amino acids long. The ends lost 6 bases at V and 5 bases at J; junction bases unmatched: 9. CDR3 DNA sequence: TGTGCCAGCAGAGATCCGGGACTAGGAGACAATGAGCAGTTCTTC. Amino acids: CASRDPGLGDNEQFF.

The chain couples TRBV14 to TRBJ2-7; 14 positions match TRBD2. Germline V gene sequence: CDR1 SGHDN, CDR2 FVKESK. The junction had 16 bases not matched to a gene; V was cut back by 4 bases and J by 5 bases. The CDR3 runs 19 residues. The CDR3 sequence is CASSRNPGLAGDGGNEQYF. DNA of the CDR3: TGTGCCAGCAGCCGAAATCCGGGACTAGCGGGAGATGGTGGGAACGAGCAGTACTTC.

In its sample, this clone was seen once. V is TRBV9 and J is TRBJ2-5; a weak D match, TRBD2 (5 bases). The CDR3 length is 13 residues. V shed 4 bases and J shed 7 bases, with 14 bases lying between them. The germline gives CDR1 SGDLS, CDR2 YYNGEE. Here the CDR3 reads CASSPSDRGTQYF. The CDR3 nucleotides are TGTGCCAGCAGCCCTTCGGATCGGGGGACCCAGTACTTC.

This sequence joins TRBV4-1 and TRBJ2-7, with unresolved D. Trimming took off 1 base at V and 2 bases at J, with 15 bases between the two ends. Germline V gene sequence: CDR1 MGHRA, CDR2 YSYEKL. There are 16 residues in the CDR3. The CDR3 DNA follows: TGCGCCAGCAGCCAAGTAAGCCGGGCAGGTCCCTACGAGCAGTACTTC. Amino acid sequence: CASSQVSRAGPYEQYF.

The gene calls are TRBV5-1 and TRBJ1-4, with 8 bases aligning to TRBD1. V lost 2 bases and J lost 3; bases outside the gene matches: 3. The CDR3 has 15 amino acids. Germline values: CDR1 SGHRS, CDR2 YFSETQ. The CDR3 sequence: CASSLETGANEKLFF. The CDR3 DNA is TGCGCCAGCAGCTTAGAGACAGGGGCTAATGAAAAACTGTTTTTT. Based on the CDR3 plus reference TRBV5-1 and TRBJ1-4, the full variable domain is KAGVTQTPRYLIKTRGQQVTLSCSPISGHRSVSWYQQTPGQGLQFLFEYFSETQRNKGNFPGRFSGRQFSNSRSEMNVSTLELGDSALYLCASSLETGANEKLFFGSGTQLSVL.

Of note for this clone: Other DNA variants within this sample encode the same CDR3. This chain links TRBV27 with TRBJ2-5, with D possibly called TRBD1 or TRBD2 (5 bases each). The germline gives CDR1 MNHEY, CDR2 SMNVEV (reference sequence). With 3 bases removed from V and 4 bases from J, the gap between germline ends came to 6 bases. The CDR3 extends over 12 amino acids. This chain's CDR3 is CASSFGGETQYF. CDR3 nucleotides: TGTGCCAGCAGTTTTGGGGGAGAGACCCAGTACTTC.